The 9 T cell receptor beta chains below all came from one sample that was sequenced in a study of blood T cell repertoires in COVID-19. Generated by immunoSEQ multiplex PCR, the TCRdb table keeps only in-frame clones and is missing some. The table lists some 280,000 clones, under 90% of them singletons. Input material: peripheral blood. These receptors originate from a woman in her forties who had recovered from COVID-19.

V gene TRBV6-1 combines with J gene TRBJ1-3, with D uncertain. The CDR3 loop spans 14 amino acids. V dropped 2 bases and J dropped 4 bases, with 9 bases sitting between them. Germline assignment: CDR1 MNHNS and CDR2 SASEGT. As DNA, the CDR3 is TGTGCCAGCAGTGAAATAGGAGCCGGAAACACCATATATTTT. Its translation is CASSEIGAGNTIYF.

This sequence joins TRBV15 and TRBJ2-3, with 7 positions matching TRBD2. The CDR3 totals 15 residues. J gave up 1 base and V 8 bases, and 9 bases lay outside the gene matches. Per germline, CDR1 LNHNV and CDR2 YYDKDF (reference sequence). The CDR3 protein is CATAMGGARTDTQYF. CDR3 nucleotide sequence: TGTGCCACCGCGATGGGAGGGGCCCGCACAGATACGCAGTATTTT.

This clone was seen a few times. This chain uses TRBV28 with TRBJ2-5; 8 bases fit TRBD1. Trimming at V came to 5 bases and at J to 2 bases, leaving 10 bases not matched to a gene. Germline lookup yields CDR1 MDHEN and CDR2 SYDVKM. The CDR3 has 16 amino acids. DNA for the CDR3: TGTGCCAGCAGTGCGGACAGGGTTGCGGGACAAGAGACCCAGTACTTC. Translating it yields CASSADRVAGQETQYF.

The chain recombines TRBV5-1 with TRBJ1-1; possible D gene TRBD1, 5 bases. Trimming pared 4 bases from V and 4 bases from J, leaving 17 bases between. Germline V lookup: CDR1 SGHRS, CDR2 YFSETQ. The CDR3 sequence is 15 residues long. The CDR3 spells CASSVTGGVGTEAFF. CDR3 sequence (DNA): TGCGCCAGCAGCGTAACCGGAGGGGTGGGCACTGAAGCTTTCTTT.

The CDR3 sequence is CASSMDREDTEAFF. Written as DNA, the CDR3 is TGTGCCAGTAGTATGGACAGGGAGGACACTGAAGCTTTCTTT. The genes are TRBV19 and TRBJ1-1, with 8 positions matching TRBD1. CDR3 length: 14 residues. Trimming at V came to 3 bases and at J to 3 bases, leaving 3 bases not matched to a gene. From germline, CDR1 is LNHDA and CDR2 SQIVND (reference sequence).

The chain has TRBV30 and TRBJ2-7, with 11 bases identical to TRBD1. V dropped 3 bases and J dropped 6; count of bases not matched to a gene: 4. The CDR3 contains 13 residues. Looked up from germline, CDR1 is GTSNPN and CDR2 is SVGIG (reference sequence). The CDR3 reads CAWSGDRGSEQYF. The CDR3 DNA reads as TGTGCCTGGAGCGGGGACAGGGGGAGCGAGCAGTACTTC.

In DNA form, the CDR3 reads TGCGCCAGGAAGTCTGTTAGTATCAGGACTAGCGGGTATCAAGAGACCCAGTACTTC. Residues: CARKSVSIRTSGYQETQYF. This rearrangement joins TRBV10-1 to TRBJ2-5; 11 bases fit TRBD2. V gave up 9 bases and J gave up 2 bases; unmatched junction bases: 20. The CDR3 length is 19 residues. Germline V gives CDR1 WNHNN, CDR2 SYGVQD (reference sequence).

This rearrangement joins TRBV28 to TRBJ2-7; D is perhaps TRBD2 (5 bases). This CDR3 contains 15 residues. V was cut by 6 bases and J by 0 bases, with 15 bases left in between. CDR1 and CDR2 (germline): MDHEN, SYDVKM. Here the CDR3 reads CASSPLGGSSYEQYF. CDR3 nucleotides: TGTGCCAGCAGCCCCCTGGGCGGGTCCTCCTACGAGCAGTACTTC.

V gene TRBV19 combines with J gene TRBJ1-5; D is perhaps TRBD1 (5 bases). Deletions cut 3 bases from V and 6 bases from J, with 6 bases between. This CDR3 contains 12 residues. Germline CDR1 and CDR2: LNHDA and SQIVND (reference sequence). The CDR3 DNA follows: TGTGCCAGTAGTATTGGGGCTCAGCCCCAGCATTTT. It encodes CASSIGAQPQHF.